This TCR beta chain was sequenced in a study of shared clonotypes between healthy human individuals. Across the study: Donors, aged 18 to 49, were a couple of women and three men.

The CDR3 runs 15 residues. Germline V gene data show CDR1 as MGHRA and CDR2 as YSYEKL. V dropped 3 bases and J dropped 3 bases, with 15 bases sitting between them. Study conclusions and caveats: Generation of non-shared clonotypes was less probable than generation of clonotypes shared by all four donors. Tissue TCR repertoires likely differ from these blood-only repertoires.

Terminally differentiated effector memory CD45RA+ cells were excluded from the naive CD8 cells, which were CD45RO-negative and positively selected for CCR7. Across several immunoSEQ plates, the genomic DNA of each subset was split evenly. Profiling relied on immunoSEQ multiplex PCR, and the TCRdb table lists in-frame clones only, not all of them. The table lists hundreds of thousands of clones, 96% of them singletons. With regard to this clone: What it recognizes is unknown.

The clonotype was recovered from a man aged 25-45 years in good health. The rearrangement joins TRBV4-1 to TRBJ2-7, with D possibly being TRBD1 or TRBD2 (7 bases each). Material for sequencing was naive CD8+ T cells sorted from blood. The CDR3 DNA sequence: TGCGCCAGCAGCCAGCAAGCGGGACAGAGCTACGAGCAGTACTTC. Translating it yields CASSQQAGQSYEQYF.